This paragraph reports one T cell receptor (beta chain). What it recognizes is unknown. The data are from a study of blood T cells in healthy people across ages. Study-wide points: Both naive CD4+ cell counts and diversity were greater in long-lived donors than in aged donors. Estimates drawn from one million T cells were deemed to understate diversity.

A J-beta primer mix and a sample-barcoded 5' primer were used in a second PCR of about 6 to 12 cycles. Researchers report that a template-switch adaptor with 12 random nucleotides tagged each cDNA molecule. Via MiXCR, TCRdb re-called the 5' RACE reads, giving one row per CDR3 protein. The data contain about a million distinct CDR3 sequences, under 50% of them singletons. It was 8 to 10 milliliters of peripheral blood that were drawn from each donor. V trimming: 2 bases; J trimming: 7 bases; junction bases outside the gene matches: 9. The CDR3 loop spans 16 amino acids. Germline CDR1 is SGHVS and CDR2 is FQNEAQ.

The source is a man younger than 45 in good health. The V gene is TRBV7-8, the J gene TRBJ2-2, with TRBD2 matching 8 bases. Sequencing was carried out using blood. The CDR3 sequence is CASSLWLAGSDGELFF. CDR3 nucleotide sequence: TGTGCCAGCAGCTTATGGCTAGCGGGTAGTGACGGGGAGCTGTTTTTT.